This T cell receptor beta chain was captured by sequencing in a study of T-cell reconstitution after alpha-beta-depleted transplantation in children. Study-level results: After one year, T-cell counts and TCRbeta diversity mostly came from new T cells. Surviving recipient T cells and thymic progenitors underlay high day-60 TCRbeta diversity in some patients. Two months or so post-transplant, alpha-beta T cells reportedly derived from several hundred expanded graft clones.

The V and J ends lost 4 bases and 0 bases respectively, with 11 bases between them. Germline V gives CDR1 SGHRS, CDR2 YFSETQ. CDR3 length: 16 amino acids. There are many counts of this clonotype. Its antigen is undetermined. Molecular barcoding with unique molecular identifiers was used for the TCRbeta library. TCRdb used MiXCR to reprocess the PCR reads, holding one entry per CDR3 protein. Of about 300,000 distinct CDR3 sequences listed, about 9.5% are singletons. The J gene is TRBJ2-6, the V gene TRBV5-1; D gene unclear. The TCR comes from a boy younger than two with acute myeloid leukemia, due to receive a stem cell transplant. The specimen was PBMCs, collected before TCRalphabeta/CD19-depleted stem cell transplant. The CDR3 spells CASSLGWSSGANVLTF. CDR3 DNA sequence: TGCGCCAGCAGCCTCGGGTGGTCCTCTGGGGCCAACGTCCTGACTTTC.